This T cell receptor (beta chain) was sequenced during a study of T cells in Graves' hyperthyroidism and ophthalmopathy (dated by TCRdb to the late 2010s). Study-wide context: Peripheral blood was sampled at the time of initial diagnosis, prior to any treatment. To identify distinguishing TCR V-J signatures, a discovery cohort of around 100 patients was used, comprising 43 with Graves' ophthalmopathy and around 60 with stable Graves' hyperthyroidism. An independent validation cohort of under 20 hyperthyroidism patients and about 16 patients who later progressed to ophthalmopathy tested prospective prediction of ophthalmopathy. For training and testing, the 100 or so patients in the discovery cohort were randomly divided in a 7:3 ratio. Thyroid tissue and blood T-cell repertoires from about six Graves' hyperthyroidism patients were also compared in the study. After sampling, hyperthyroidism patients received methimazole starting at 30 mg daily, and ophthalmopathy patients received high-dose intravenous methylprednisolone. TCR Vbeta CDR3 sequencing of 130 to 150 peripheral blood samples (roughly 41 ophthalmopathy, 70 to 85 hyperthyroidism and around 17 progressor patients) is reported in the paper. General conclusions and limits of the study: In validation, the model predicted progression to ophthalmopathy a median of 6.5 months before onset, with roughly 68% sensitivity and roughly 77% specificity. Most expanded thyroid clonotypes (frequency above 0.001) were also detected in blood, suggesting blood repertoires may reflect thyroid immune responses. No statistical method was used to set the sample size in advance, and investigators knew the group allocation. A model built on a 13 V-J signature distinguished ophthalmopathy from stable hyperthyroidism, reaching 85% to 90% sensitivity and about 81% specificity in cross-validation and 80%/75% in testing.

Ophthalmopathy patients had moderately to severely active disease, with a Clinical Activity Score of 3 or more, a NOSPECS grade of 4 or more, and a disease duration of less than 3 months. The study excluded patients with uncontrolled infections, other autoimmune diseases, pregnancy or lactation. Clinical symptoms, serum thyroxine and TRAb, thyroid ultrasound, and orbital computed tomography formed the basis for the diagnoses. PBMCs were isolated from about 10 ml of fresh peripheral blood by Ficoll-Paque density gradient centrifugation. Trizol reagent was used to extract total RNA, and RNA quality was then checked on an Agilent 2100 Bioanalyzer. The sample holds many counts of this clonotype. Its binding antigen is unknown. Per-nucleotide qualities are absent, and no much larger clonotype sits a single base away. TCR beta CDR3 regions were amplified from RNA transcripts. A first-round RT-PCR of the TCR CDR3 used the HTBI primer set with the Qiagen OneStep RT-PCR kit. The libraries were constructed in a second round of multiplex PCR and then size-selected and purified. The libraries were sequenced on an Illumina HiSeq2000 using paired-end 100 bp reads. The authors processed their data as follows. SOAPnuke was used to process the raw data, removing reads that contained adapters or uncalled bases, had a mean Phred below 15, or lacked an exact match to the constant primer or identifier. COPE v1.2.5 was used to merge high-quality paired reads, and clonotypes were defined as unique nucleotide sequences. MiTCR v1.1 was used to align clonotypes to the IMGT TRBV, TRBD and TRBJ reference segments. The analysis was restricted to V-J combinations with a frequency above 0.0001, which together covered 99% to 99.2% of the repertoires. The TCS score was defined as F50 (clonal expansion) divided by E x V (chaos), with BLOSUM62-based TCRdist calculated between CDR3 peptides within each V-J. Welch's t-statistics and random forest reduced fewer than 600 V-J features to 13, which were used in a naive Bayes classifier (R e1071). TCRdb handled the public reads itself, with Q25 trimming in fastp and clone calling in MiXCR, and kept productive beta chains. Entries are consolidated by CDR3 protein sequence, retaining the most common genes and DNA. In this record, the V and J calls reflect TCRdb's handling and not the investigators' own analysis. In this sample the table shows around 600,000 distinct CDR3 sequences, more than 14% of which occur a single time. The top ten clones comprise around an eighth of the sample.

The sequencing sample was made of blood. The TCR sequence derives from a woman aged 45 to 65 with Graves' ophthalmopathy.

The CDR3 loop reads CASSSSTSPRTSYEQFF. The nucleotide sequence reads as follows: TGTGCCAGCAGCTCCTCAACGTCGCCCAGGACTAGCTATGAGCAGTTCTTC. The sequence joins TRBV11-3 to TRBJ2-1; TRBD2 lines up with 8 middle nucleotides. The CDR3 numbers 17 residues from cysteine through phenylalanine. Of the read, only the CDR3 DNA is kept; its 51 bases are in frame from base 1. The CDR1 and CDR2 encoded by the germline V gene are SGHNT and YENEEA. The germline V and J ends show losses of 4 bases and 8 bases respectively, and no gene match explains 16 bases of the junction.